This is a list of T cell receptor beta chains from one sample in a study of tumor T cells in aggressive B-cell lymphoma. Profiling relied on immunoSEQ multiplex PCR, and the TCRdb table lists in-frame clones only, not all of them. The sample yields 300 to 400 clones, about 98% seen once. The sequenced sample consisted of tumor tissue. The source is an adult with diffuse large B cell lymphoma. The CDR3 runs from the conserved cysteine through the conserved F or W. D genes are given only for firm matches. The size of a clone is reported for some rows only, either as once, few or many, or as a class for expanded clones.

TRBJ1-2,.,.,14,TRBV9,TGTGCCAGCAGGGAAGGGGGAGGGGGCTATGGCTACACCTTC,CASREGGGGYGYTF
TRBJ1-4,.,TRBD1,16,TRBV7-9,TGTGCCAGCAGCTTACCGAGGACAGGGCCCGATGAAAAACTGTTTTTT,CASSLPRTGPDEKLFF
TRBJ2-1,.,.,12,TRBV30,TGTTGCCTCAGGGGCTCCTACAATGAGCAGTTCTTC,CCLRGSYNEQFF
TRBJ2-5,.,.,17,TRBV21-1,TGTGCCAGCAGCACCGGACAGGGGATTCCGACCCAAGAGACCCAGTACTTC,CASSTGQGIPTQETQYF
TRBJ1-5,.,TRBD1,16,TRBV30,TGTGCCTGGAGTCGACAGGGGGCGCCCCTCTATCAGCCCCAGCATTTT,CAWSRQGAPLYQPQHF
TRBJ1-2,.,TRBD1,13,TRBV30,TGTGCCTGGAGGCCACAGGGGTCCTATGGCTACACCTTC,CAWRPQGSYGYTF
TRBJ1-2,.,.,14,TRBV5-4,TGTGCCAGCAGCTTAAGCTCGCAGGGCTATGGCTACACCTTC,CASSLSSQGYGYTF
TRBJ2-5,.,.,14,TRBV7-6,TGTGCCAGCAGCTTAGCGGGGCCCCAAGAGACCCAGTACTTC,CASSLAGPQETQYF
TRBJ2-7,.,TRBD1,16,TRBV27,TGTGCCAGCAGCTATACCGGGACAGGGCTCTCCTACGAGCAGTACTTC,CASSYTGTGLSYEQYF
TRBJ2-1,.,TRBD2,14,TRBV27,TGTGCCAGCAGACTAGCGGGCACCTACAATGAGCAGTTCTTC,CASRLAGTYNEQFF
TRBJ1-4,.,TRBD1,13,TRBV29-1,TGCAGCGTGAAACAGGGGGCGTATGAAAAACTGTTTTTT,CSVKQGAYEKLFF
TRBJ2-1,.,.,13,TRBV6-5,TGTGCCAGCAGTTACTTCCCCACAGGTGAGCAGTTCTTC,CASSYFPTGEQFF
TRBJ2-5,.,TRBD2,15,TRBV10-1,TGCGCCAGCAGTGAGGCTAGCGGGAGTGTAGAGACCCAGTACTTC,CASSEASGSVETQYF
TRBJ1-1,.,TRBD1,14,TRBV7-9,TGTGCCAGCAGCGGGGACAGTATATTTTCTGAAGCTTTCTTT,CASSGDSIFSEAFF
TRBJ2-3,.,.,13,TRBV9,TGTGCCAGCAGCCTTCCGGGGGCAGATACGCAGTATTTT,CASSLPGADTQYF
TRBJ2-4,.,.,12,TRBV10-1,TGCGCCAGCAGGCCTCGGGTGGACATTCAGTACTTC,CASRPRVDIQYF
TRBJ2-1,.,.,14,TRBV14,TGTGCCAGCAGCCAAGAGGGCGCTTGGGAGGAGCAGTTCTTC,CASSQEGAWEEQFF
TRBJ2-1,.,TRBD1,16,TRBV9,TGTGCCAGCAGCTCCACAGGGGGCGGCTCCTACAATGAGCAGTTCTTC,CASSSTGGGSYNEQFF
TRBJ2-5,.,TRBD1,15,TRBV5-6,TGTGCCAGCAGCTGGGGGACAGGGGGCTTCGGGACCCAGTACTTC,CASSWGTGGFGTQYF
TRBJ1-5,.,TRBD1,14,TRBV6-1,TGTGCCAGCAGGGGACAGGGGGCGACGCAGCCCCAGCATTTT,CASRGQGATQPQHF
TRBJ1-6,.,.,15,TRBV7-9,TGTGCCAGCAGCCCATCGACAGGAATAAATTCACCCCTCCACTTT,CASSPSTGINSPLHF
TRBJ2-1,.,TRBD2,15,TRBV27,TGTGCCAGCAGCTCGGGGGGGACCCTGAAGAAAGAGCAGTTCTTC,CASSSGGTLKKEQFF
TRBJ1-2,once,.,14,TRBV4-2,TGTGCCAGCAGTGATCCAGGGTCTTACTATGGCTACACCTTC,CASSDPGSYYGYTF
TRBJ1-2,once,TRBD1,15,TRBV5-1,TGCGCCAGCAGCTTGTCGCCAGGGACAGGGAGTGGCTACACCTTC,CASSLSPGTGSGYTF
TRBJ2-2,.,.,12,TRBV30,TGTACCTGGAGTCGAGTAGCCGGGGAGCTGTTTTTT,CTWSRVAGELFF
TRBJ2-3,.,TRBD2,17,TRBV30,TGTGCCTGGAGTGTAATTGGCGGGAGTTTAGCAACAGATACGCAGTATTTT,CAWSVIGGSLATDTQYF
TRBJ2-2,.,TRBD2,18,TRBV4-1,TGCGCCAGCAGCCGGATACTCTCTAGCGGGGGCAACACCGGGGAGCTGTTTTTT,CASSRILSSGGNTGELFF
TRBJ2-2,once,.,15,TRBV7-2,TGTGCCAGCAGCCCAATAGCGGCGAACACCGGGGAGCTGTTTTTT,CASSPIAANTGELFF
TRBJ1-4,.,TRBD1,16,TRBV6-5,TGTGCCAGCAGTTCCTCCGGGACAGGGGGAGGTGAAAAACTGTTTTTT,CASSSSGTGGGEKLFF
TRBJ1-2,.,.,14,TRBV7-9,TGTGCCAGCAGCCCCAGCGTGGGGGGTTATGGCTACACCTTC,CASSPSVGGYGYTF
TRBJ1-3,.,.,15,TRBV5-1,TGCGCCAGCAGCTCCGCTTCAGGGGCCGGAAACACCATATATTTT,CASSSASGAGNTIYF
TRBJ2-1,.,TRBD1,14,TRBV5-6,TGTGCCAGCAGCCAATTTACAGGGGGCCTTGAGCAGTTCTTC,CASSQFTGGLEQFF
TRBJ2-3,.,TRBD2,16,TRBV6-5,TGTGCCAGCAGTTACTCGGGCGGGAGGGCCGCAGATACGCAGTATTTT,CASSYSGGRAADTQYF
TRBJ2-7,once,TRBD1,15,TRBV5-1,TGCGCCAGCAGCTCCCGACAGGGGGCTGTATACGAGCAGTACTTC,CASSSRQGAVYEQYF
TRBJ2-7,.,TRBD1,16,TRBV18,TGTGCCAGCTCACCGCCTACAGGACAGGGACGGAACGAGCAGTACTTC,CASSPPTGQGRNEQYF
TRBJ2-5,.,.,15,TRBV5-1,TGCGCCAGCAGCTCCCGAGGGGGGGGGCAGGAGACCCAGTACTTC,CASSSRGGGQETQYF
TRBJ1-1,.,.,13,TRBV18,TGTGCCAGCTCACCTCCAGTACAGGTTGAAGCTTTCTTT,CASSPPVQVEAFF
TRBJ2-1,.,.,14,TRBV4-1,TGCGCCAGCAGCCAAGGGACAGTGAATAATGAGCAGTTCTTC,CASSQGTVNNEQFF
TRBJ2-3,.,TRBD2,16,TRBV18,TGTGCCAGCTCACCCCCGATAGCGGGGGGCACAGATACGCAGTATTTT,CASSPPIAGGTDTQYF
TRBJ2-7,.,TRBD1,14,TRBV10-1,TGCGCCAGCAGTGCTTCAGGGGGTGCCTACGAGCAGTACTTC,CASSASGGAYEQYF
TRBJ2-1,.,TRBD2,18,TRBV29-1,TGCAGCGTTGAAGATCGGGGAGGGGTCTACTTCTCAAACAATGAGCAGTTCTTC,CSVEDRGGVYFSNNEQFF
TRBJ1-6,.,.,14,TRBV5-4,TGTGCCAGCAGCTTTGGAACAGGGCAATCACCCCTCCACTTT,CASSFGTGQSPLHF
TRBJ2-7,once,.,14,TRBV5-4,TGTGCCAGCAGCTTGGGTCAGACAACCTACGAGCAGTACTTC,CASSLGQTTYEQYF
TRBJ2-2,.,.,13,TRBV2,TGTGCCAGCAGTGTGGCGGGAACCGGGGAGCTGTTTTTT,CASSVAGTGELFF